This T cell receptor beta chain was sequenced in a study of human T cells and chemical hapten exposure. For the study at large: In the sensitization step, 2% DPC was placed on approximately 2 cm by approximately 2 cm of upper inner arm skin. Chiefly female patients presented with alopecia areata, totalis or universalis.

This clonotype was observed once. Time point in this sample: patch test 1, 2 weeks after DPC sensitization. Treatment: therapeutic diphenylcyclopropenone sensitization with weekly scalp DPC. Prior to application of each patch test, blood was drawn. Before extraction, the whole blood was not fractionated, and total RNA was taken from it. TCRdb reanalysed the RACE reads using MiXCR and keeps one entry per CDR3 protein. The top ten hold approximately 1.5% of the sample, which has 150,000 or so distinct CDR3 sequences, more than 12% seen once. CDR1 MDHEN and CDR2 SYDVKM come from the germline V gene. The CDR3 is made up of 15 amino acids. With 7 bases clipped from V and 4 bases from J, the junction kept 10 bases outside the gene matches.

Sequenced material: whole blood, taken in connection with sensitization to the hapten diphenylcyclopropenone (DPC). The V gene is TRBV28, the J gene TRBJ2-5; 9 nucleotides agree with TRBD1. This TCR derives from a woman in her twenties or thirties with alopecia areata. Some clones in this sample may be carry-over from other donors' samples. This chain's CDR3 is CASISPGQGGETQYF. The DNA of the CDR3 is TGTGCCAGCATCAGCCCGGGACAGGGCGGAGAGACCCAGTACTTC.